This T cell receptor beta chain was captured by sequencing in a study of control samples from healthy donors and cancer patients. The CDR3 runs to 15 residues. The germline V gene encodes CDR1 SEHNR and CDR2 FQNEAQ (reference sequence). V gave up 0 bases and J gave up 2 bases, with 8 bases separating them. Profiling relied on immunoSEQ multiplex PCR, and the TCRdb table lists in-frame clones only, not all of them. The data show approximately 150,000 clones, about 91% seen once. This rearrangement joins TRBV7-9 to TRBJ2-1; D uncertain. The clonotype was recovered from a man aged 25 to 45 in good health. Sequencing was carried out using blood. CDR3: CASSLASRPYNEQFF. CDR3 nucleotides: TGTGCCAGCAGCTTAGCCTCTCGCCCCTACAATGAGCAGTTCTTC.